The 28 T cell receptor beta chains reported below all come from one sample, sequenced in a study of T cells in Graves' hyperthyroidism and ophthalmopathy. What was amplified from RNA transcripts were TCR beta CDR3 regions. HTBI primers drove first-round RT-PCR of the TCR CDR3. TCRdb analysed the multiplex PCR reads with MiXCR anew, one entry per CDR3 protein. This table has around 520,000 distinct CDR3 sequences, 13% to 15% appearing once. The sample was blood. The origin of the receptors is a woman between 18 and 29 years old with Graves' hyperthyroidism.

This chain links TRBV19 with TRBJ1-1; 8 positions match TRBD1. The V segment lost 7 bases and the J segment 3 bases; nucleotides outside the gene matches: 10. The germline CDR1 and CDR2 sequences are LNHDA and SQIVND (reference sequence). The CDR3 spans 15 residues. CDR3 loop: CASTFRDRSDTEAFF. The CDR3 DNA reads as TGTGCCAGTACCTTCCGGGACAGGTCGGACACTGAAGCTTTCTTT.

This clonotype came up many times. V usage is TRBV7-9 and J usage is TRBJ2-1; D possibly corresponds to TRBD2 (6 bases). V gave up 5 bases and J gave up 7 bases, with 21 bases separating them. CDR1 and CDR2 (germline): SEHNR, FQNEAQ (reference sequence). This CDR3 has 16 amino acids. CDR3 bases: TGTGCCAGCAGCCGGGGTGGGATCGGGGGTTGGAATGAGCAGTTCTTC. This codes for CASSRGGIGGWNEQFF.

This chain links TRBV20-1 with TRBJ1-2; maybe TRBD1 (5 bases). The CDR3 extends over 13 amino acids. Germline CDR1 is DFQATT and CDR2 is SNEGSKA (reference sequence). V lost 0 bases, J lost 6 bases, and 11 bases lay in between. CDR3 protein: CSARDPGRDGYTF. The CDR3 DNA reads as TGCAGTGCTAGAGACCCGGGGCGGGATGGCTACACCTTC.

In this sample, this clonotype turned up a few times. This may be a read error, as it is one base from a much larger clone. This chain connects TRBV6-2 or TRBV6-3 to TRBJ2-1; 9 nucleotides agree with TRBD2. CDR1 and CDR2 from the germline V gene are MNHEY and SVGEGT. The V and J ends lost 5 bases and 7 bases, in that order; junction bases with no gene match: 12. The CDR3 has 16 residues. The CDR3 nucleotides are TGTGCCAGCAGTGGGGGGCTTAGCGGGAGTAAGAATGAGCAGTTCTTC. Encoded protein: CASSGGLSGSKNEQFF.

This clonotype was recorded at least ten times. The chain links TRBV20-1 to TRBJ2-6; 8 bases fit TRBD1. Trimming at V came to 6 bases and at J to 13 bases, leaving 14 bases not matched to a gene. Germline assignment: CDR1 DFQATT and CDR2 SNEGSKA (reference sequence). The CDR3 consists of 14 residues. For the CDR3, the DNA is TGCAGTGCACCGTCAGGGGGCCCCAGCGAAGTCCTGACTTTC. This gives the protein CSAPSGGPSEVLTF.

A few counts support this clonotype. The chain combines TRBV19 with TRBJ2-1; D is uncertain. Between the trimmed V and J ends, which lost 5 bases and 6 bases, there was a span of 20 bases. CDR3 length equals 16 residues. The germline gives CDR1 LNHDA, CDR2 SQIVND (reference sequence). The CDR3 loop reads CASSPHPGQVGNEQFF. In DNA, the CDR3 is TGTGCCAGTAGTCCCCACCCCGGCCAAGTTGGCAATGAGCAGTTCTTC. Variable domain in full (rest from reference TRBV19 and TRBJ2-1): DGGITQSPKYLFRKEGQNVTLSCEQNLNHDAMYWYRQDPGQGLRLIYYSQIVNDFQKGDIAEGYSVSREKKESFPLTVTSAQKNPTAFYLCASSPHPGQVGNEQFFGPGTRLTVL.

Regarding this clonotype: The junction and the germline gene differ at one end; a read error may be behind it. The rearrangement uses TRBV18 and TRBJ1-1; no firm D call. The CDR3 length is 16 residues. Germline V gene data show CDR1 as KGHSH and CDR2 as LQKENI. The CDR3 protein is CVSSPPNLGANTEAFF. The CDR3 DNA sequence: TGTGTCAGCTCACCACCCAACTTAGGAGCGAACACTGAAGCTTTCTTT.

This clonotype was counted at least ten times. V usage is TRBV19 and J usage is TRBJ1-1; 8 nucleotides line up with TRBD1. V shed 6 bases and J 0 bases; nucleotides not matched to a gene: 6. The germline gives CDR1 LNHDA, CDR2 SQIVND (reference sequence). The CDR3 covers 15 residues. The CDR3 DNA sequence: TGTGCCAGTAGAGGGCAGGGGGCGATGAACACTGAAGCTTTCTTT. Amino acid sequence: CASRGQGAMNTEAFF.

This clonotype was found many times. CDR3 coding DNA: TGCAGTGGTCCGGGACTAGCGGACAATGAGCAGTTCTTC. Protein: CSGPGLADNEQFF. V gene TRBV20-1 combines with J gene TRBJ2-1, with 11 bases lining up with TRBD2. V dropped 7 bases and J dropped 5; count of bases not matched to a gene: 4. The CDR3 runs 13 residues. The germline V gene encodes CDR1 DFQATT and CDR2 SNEGSKA (reference sequence).

In this sample, this clonotype turned up many times. This chain joins TRBV29-1 and TRBJ2-7; TRBD2 aligns across 10 bases. In germline, CDR1 is SQVTM, CDR2 ANQGSEA. This CDR3 contains 14 residues. V lost 2 bases, J lost 4 bases, and 5 bases stayed unmatched. The CDR3 protein is CSVEWASGRYEQYF. Here the CDR3 DNA reads TGCAGCGTTGAATGGGCTAGCGGGAGATACGAGCAGTACTTC.

This clonotype was seen many times. The rearrangement uses TRBV12-3 or TRBV12-4 and TRBJ1-1; 8 bases are a match to TRBD1. CDR3 length equals 15 residues. The J segment lost 0 bases and the V segment lost 1 base, leaving 1 base of the junction unmatched. In DNA form, the CDR3 reads TGTGCCAGCAGTTTAGGGGGACAGGTGAACACTGAAGCTTTCTTT. Translation gives CASSLGGQVNTEAFF.

V and J are TRBV7-9 and TRBJ2-2; no firm D call. The V end was cut by 11 bases, the J end by 0 bases, with 16 bases between. The CDR3 covers 15 residues. Germline V CDR1 and CDR2: SEHNR, FQNEAQ (reference sequence). The CDR3 coding sequence is TGTGCCCTCGGCACCAGTCAGACGAACACCGGGGAGCTGTTTTTT. Encoded protein: CALGTSQTNTGELFF.

This clonotype was seen only a few times. This chain uses TRBV19 with TRBJ2-1; D gene unclear. Germline CDR1 LNHDA, CDR2 SQIVND (reference sequence). The CDR3 is 15 amino acids. V lost 2 bases to trimming and J lost 5 bases, with 13 bases between them. CDR3 loop: CASSIRARFHNEQFF. As DNA, the CDR3 is TGTGCCAGTAGTATACGGGCGCGCTTCCACAATGAGCAGTTCTTC.

This clonotype was counted ten times or more. Written as DNA, the CDR3 is TGTGCCAGCAGCTTGACCTTCAGCTCCTACAATGAGCAGTTCTTC. It codes for CASSLTFSSYNEQFF. The chain combines TRBV7-9 with TRBJ2-1; D unresolved. In germline, CDR1 is SEHNR, CDR2 FQNEAQ (reference sequence). The length of the CDR3 is 15 residues. The V and J ends lost 3 bases and 0 bases respectively, with 9 bases between them.

This clonotype was detected ten times or more. The V and J genes are TRBV6-6 and TRBJ2-1, with 7 bases lining up with TRBD2. The ends lost 2 bases at V and 8 bases at J; junction bases unmatched: 12. CDR1 is MNHNY and CDR2 is SVGAGI in the germline V gene (reference sequence). CDR3 length equals 16 residues. CDR3 residues: CASSYEREEYVDEQFF. The DNA of the CDR3 is TGTGCCAGCAGTTACGAACGGGAGGAGTATGTCGATGAGCAGTTCTTC.

This clonotype occurred many times. The V and J genes are TRBV11-3 and TRBJ2-2; TRBD1 aligns across 7 bases. Germline trimming cut 4 bases from V and 4 bases from J; bases unmatched to any gene: 18. The CDR3 has 19 residues. Germline lookup yields CDR1 SGHNT and CDR2 YENEEA. CDR3 in DNA: TGTGCCAGCAGCTCCCGATTCCCGACAGGGAGCAGCGGCACCGGGGAGCTGTTTTTT. Translation gives CASSSRFPTGSSGTGELFF.

In its sample, this clonotype was seen many times. The J gene is TRBJ2-3, the V gene TRBV20-1, with a weak D call TRBD2 (5 bases). V gave up 4 bases and J gave up 0 bases, with 14 bases separating them. Germline assignment: CDR1 DFQATT and CDR2 SNEGSKA (reference sequence). The CDR3 extends over 15 amino acids. CDR3 in amino acids: CSATRGGPSTDTQYF. The CDR3 bases are TGCAGTGCTACTCGAGGAGGCCCGAGCACAGATACGCAGTATTTT.

This clonotype appeared many times. This chain connects TRBV2 to TRBJ2-7; no definite D call. Trimming shortened V by 4 bases and J by 5 bases, and 12 bases separated the two germline ends. The CDR3 covers 13 residues. From germline, CDR1 is SNHLY and CDR2 FYNNEI. CDR3 loop: CASSARIWDEQYV. The CDR3 DNA reads TGTGCCAGCAGTGCTAGAATCTGGGACGAGCAGTACGTC.

This clonotype came up many times. The rearrangement links TRBV5-1 to TRBJ1-5; tentative D call: TRBD1 (6 bases). The CDR3 extends over 15 amino acids. Germline CDR1 SGHRS, CDR2 YFSETQ. Between the trimmed V and J ends, which lost 0 bases and 4 bases, there was a span of 11 bases. The CDR3 coding sequence is TGCGCCAGCAGCTTGGAGGGGGACCGTAATCAGCCCCAGCATTTT. This gives the protein CASSLEGDRNQPQHF.

At least ten counts were recorded for this clonotype. The chain links TRBV20-1 to TRBJ1-5, with D possibly being TRBD1 (5 bases). The CDR3 consists of 15 residues. CDR1 is DFQATT, CDR2 SNEGSKA, per germline (reference sequence). V was clipped by 0 bases and J by 5 bases, with 14 bases between them. CDR3 protein: CSARDDTKGDQPQHF. CDR3 nucleotides: TGCAGTGCTAGAGATGACACCAAAGGGGATCAGCCCCAGCATTTT.

This chain uses TRBV27 with TRBJ2-3; 10 positions match TRBD2. CDR3 length: 16 amino acids. Germline V gives CDR1 MNHEY, CDR2 SMNVEV (reference sequence). Trimming cost V 3 bases and J 4 bases; bases outside gene matches: 7. The CDR3 DNA is TGTGCCAGCAGTTTTTCTCTAGCGGGAGTACCAGATACGCAGTATTTT. Translated: CASSFSLAGVPDTQYF.

This clonotype was observed at least ten times. The chain has TRBV10-3 and TRBJ2-6; D assignment may be TRBD1 or TRBD2 (6 bases each). In germline, CDR1 is ENHRY, CDR2 SYGVKD. The CDR3 has 17 residues. V lost 4 bases and J lost 1, with 14 bases in between. The CDR3 spells CAISGPGAQSGANVLTF. The CDR3 DNA is TGTGCCATCAGTGGGCCGGGGGCCCAGTCTGGGGCCAACGTCCTGACTTTC.

In its sample, this clonotype was seen many times. The rearrangement uses TRBV11-3 and TRBJ2-6; D is unresolved. This CDR3 contains 18 residues. Between the trimmed V and J ends, which lost 1 base and 2 bases, there was a span of 15 bases. The V gene's germline CDR1 is SGHNT and CDR2 YENEEA. DNA for the CDR3: TGTGCCAGCAGCTTAGGCGGATGGGGTTCTACTGGGGCCAACGTCCTGACTTTC. Translation: CASSLGGWGSTGANVLTF.

This chain links TRBV19 with TRBJ2-2; 7 nucleotides align to TRBD2. There are 14 residues in the CDR3. The V gene's germline CDR1 is LNHDA and CDR2 SQIVND (reference sequence). Trimming at V came to 1 base and at J to 5 bases, leaving 1 base not matched to a gene. The CDR3, as DNA: TGTGCCAGTAGTATAGCGGGAGGAACCGGGGAGCTGTTTTTT. It is translated as CASSIAGGTGELFF.

At least ten counts were recorded for this clonotype. V gene TRBV18 combines with J gene TRBJ1-2; D ambiguous. Deletions cut 0 bases from V and 8 bases from J, with 7 bases between. Germline loops: CDR1 KGHSH, CDR2 LQKENI. The CDR3 extends over 12 amino acids. Written as DNA, the CDR3 is TGTGCCAGCTCACCACCGGGGAACGGCTACACCTTC. Its protein is CASSPPGNGYTF. The whole variable domain, filled in from reference TRBV18 and TRBJ1-2, reads NAGVMQNPRHLVRRRGQEARLRCSPMKGHSHVYWYRQLPEEGLKFMVYLQKENIIDESGMPKERFSAEFPKEGPSILRIQQVVRGDSAAYFCASSPPGNGYTFGSGTRLTVV.

The genes are TRBV28 and TRBJ2-5; D may be TRBD1 (7 bases). Trimming stripped 6 bases from V and 3 bases from J, with 23 bases between. CDR3 length: 17 amino acids. Germline V gene sequence: CDR1 MDHEN, CDR2 SYDVKM. In nucleotides, the CDR3 is TGTGCCAGCAGCCCCACCCTAACGGGACAGCGGGAAGAGACCCAGTACTTC. Translating it yields CASSPTLTGQREETQYF.

This clonotype was seen repeatedly, ten times or more. This chain connects TRBV11-1 to TRBJ1-1; D is perhaps TRBD1 (5 bases). The V end lost 0 bases, the J end lost 7 bases, and 15 bases lay between the germline ends. Germline-derived CDR1 and CDR2 are SGHAT and FQDESV (reference sequence). The CDR3 spans 15 residues. CDR3: CASSLARGDYGEAFF. The CDR3 DNA reads as TGTGCCAGCAGCTTAGCGCGGGGGGACTACGGTGAAGCTTTCTTT. The variable domain in full, with the rest retrieved from reference TRBV11-1 and TRBJ1-1, is EAEVAQSPRYKITEKSQAVAFWCDPISGHATLYWYRQILGQGPELLVQFQDESVVDDSQLPKDRFSAERLKGVDSTLKIQPAELGDSAMYLCASSLARGDYGEAFFGQGTRLTVV.

Note on this clonotype: With a much larger clone just one base away, this may be a read error. The genes are TRBV6-1 and TRBJ1-4, with D uncertain. CDR1 and CDR2 (germline): MNHNS, SASEGT. The CDR3 runs to 13 residues. The DNA for the CDR3 is TGTGCCGGCAGGAACGGTGTTGGGGAAAAACTGTTTTTT. It yields the protein CAGRNGVGEKLFF.